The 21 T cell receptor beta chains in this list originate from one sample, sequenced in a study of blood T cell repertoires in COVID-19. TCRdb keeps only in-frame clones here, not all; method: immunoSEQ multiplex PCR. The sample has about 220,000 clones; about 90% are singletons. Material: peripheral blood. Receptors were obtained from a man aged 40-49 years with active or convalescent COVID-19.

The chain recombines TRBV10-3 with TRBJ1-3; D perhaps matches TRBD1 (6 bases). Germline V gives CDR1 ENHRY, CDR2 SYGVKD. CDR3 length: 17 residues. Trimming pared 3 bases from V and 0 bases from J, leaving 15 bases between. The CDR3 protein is CAISDLRQGSSGNTIYF. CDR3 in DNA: TGTGCCATCAGTGACCTTCGCCAGGGGAGCTCTGGAAACACCATATATTTT.

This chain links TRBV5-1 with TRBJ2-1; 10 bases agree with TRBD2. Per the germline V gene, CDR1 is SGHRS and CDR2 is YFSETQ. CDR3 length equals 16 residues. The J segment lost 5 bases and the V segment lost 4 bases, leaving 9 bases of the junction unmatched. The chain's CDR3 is CASSPGRTSGNNEQFF. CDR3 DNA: TGCGCCAGCAGCCCTGGGAGGACTAGCGGAAACAATGAGCAGTTCTTC.

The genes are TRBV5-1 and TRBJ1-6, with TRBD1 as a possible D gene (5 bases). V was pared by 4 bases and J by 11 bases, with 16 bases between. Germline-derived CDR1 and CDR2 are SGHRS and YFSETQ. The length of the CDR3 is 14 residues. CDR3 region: CASSVGAAGAPLHF. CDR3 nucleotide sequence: TGCGCCAGCAGCGTGGGCGCGGCGGGGGCACCCCTCCACTTT.

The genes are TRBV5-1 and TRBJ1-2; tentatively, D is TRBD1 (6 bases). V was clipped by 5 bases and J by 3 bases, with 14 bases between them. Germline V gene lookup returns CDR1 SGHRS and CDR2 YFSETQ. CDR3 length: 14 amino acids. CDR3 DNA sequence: TGCGCCAGCAGATATCAGGACAGACACTATGGCTACACCTTC. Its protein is CASRYQDRHYGYTF.

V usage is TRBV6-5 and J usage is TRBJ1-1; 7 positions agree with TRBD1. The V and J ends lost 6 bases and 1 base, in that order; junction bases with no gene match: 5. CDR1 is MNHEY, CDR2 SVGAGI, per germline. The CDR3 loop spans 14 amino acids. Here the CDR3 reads CASRKGARNTEAFF. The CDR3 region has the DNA TGTGCCAGCAGAAAGGGGGCGAGGAACACTGAAGCTTTCTTT.

The CDR3 bases are TGTGCCAGCAGTTCCTTTTCCCGGGGGGGGCCTGAAGCTTTCTTT. Translated, it gives CASSSFSRGGPEAFF. The V and J genes are TRBV28 and TRBJ1-1, with D possibly TRBD1 on 6 matching bases. The CDR3 totals 15 residues. Per germline, CDR1 MDHEN and CDR2 SYDVKM. The V and J ends lost 4 bases and 6 bases respectively, with 18 bases between them.

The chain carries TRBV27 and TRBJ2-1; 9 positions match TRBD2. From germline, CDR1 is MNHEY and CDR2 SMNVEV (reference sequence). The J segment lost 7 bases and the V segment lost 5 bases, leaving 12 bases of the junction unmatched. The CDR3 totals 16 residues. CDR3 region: CASSPRGSGRYNEQFF. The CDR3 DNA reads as TGTGCCAGCAGTCCCCGCGGTAGCGGGAGATATAATGAGCAGTTCTTC.

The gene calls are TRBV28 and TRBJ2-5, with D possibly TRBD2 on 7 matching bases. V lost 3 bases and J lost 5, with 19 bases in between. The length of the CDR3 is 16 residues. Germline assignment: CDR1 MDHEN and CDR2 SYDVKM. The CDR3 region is CASSFPRGGGRETQYF. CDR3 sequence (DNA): TGTGCCAGCAGTTTCCCTCGTGGCGGGGGCCGGGAGACCCAGTACTTC.

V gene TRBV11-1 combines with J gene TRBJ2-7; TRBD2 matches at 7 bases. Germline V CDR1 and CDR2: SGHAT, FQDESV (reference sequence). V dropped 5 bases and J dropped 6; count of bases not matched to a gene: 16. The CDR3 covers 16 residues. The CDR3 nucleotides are TGTGCCAGCAGCCCCTGGGCCTGGACTAGTTCGTTCGAGCAGTACTTC. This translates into CASSPWAWTSSFEQYF.

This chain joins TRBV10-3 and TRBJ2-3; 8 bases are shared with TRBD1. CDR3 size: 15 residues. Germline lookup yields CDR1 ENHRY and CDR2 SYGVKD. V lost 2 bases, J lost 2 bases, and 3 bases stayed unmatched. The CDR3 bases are TGTGCCATCAGTGAGGGACAGGGACACACAGATACGCAGTATTTT. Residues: CAISEGQGHTDTQYF.

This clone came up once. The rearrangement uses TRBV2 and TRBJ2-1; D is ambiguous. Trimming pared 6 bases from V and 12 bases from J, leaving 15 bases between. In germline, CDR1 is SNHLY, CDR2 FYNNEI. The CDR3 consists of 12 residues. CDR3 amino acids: CASSPGLERQFF. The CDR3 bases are TGTGCCAGCAGCCCCGGTCTGGAGAGGCAGTTCTTC.

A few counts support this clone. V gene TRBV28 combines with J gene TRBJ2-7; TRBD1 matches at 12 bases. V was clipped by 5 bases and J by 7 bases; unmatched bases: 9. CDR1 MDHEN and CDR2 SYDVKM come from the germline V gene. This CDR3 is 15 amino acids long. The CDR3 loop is CASSGPGQGAREQYF. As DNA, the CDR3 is TGTGCCAGCAGTGGACCGGGACAGGGGGCCAGGGAGCAGTACTTC.

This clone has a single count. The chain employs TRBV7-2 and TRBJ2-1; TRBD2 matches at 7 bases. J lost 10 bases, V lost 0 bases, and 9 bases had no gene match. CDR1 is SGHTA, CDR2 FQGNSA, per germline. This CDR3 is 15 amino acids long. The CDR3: CASSLAGGPLWEQFF. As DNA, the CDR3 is TGTGCCAGCAGCTTAGCGGGAGGGCCCTTATGGGAGCAGTTCTTC.

The DNA for the CDR3 is TGTGCCAGTAGCAAAAAGGGACTAGCGGGAGCAGAGGCCAACGAGCAGTACTTC. It yields the protein CASSKKGLAGAEANEQYF. The V gene is TRBV19, the J gene TRBJ2-7, with 14 positions matching TRBD2. The CDR3 sequence is 18 residues long. Looked up from germline, CDR1 is LNHDA and CDR2 is SQIVND (reference sequence). V was pared by 6 bases and J by 5 bases, with 15 bases of the junction left unmatched. The variable domain in full, completed from reference TRBV19 and TRBJ2-7, reads DGGITQSPKYLFRKEGQNVTLSCEQNLNHDAMYWYRQDPGQGLRLIYYSQIVNDFQKGDIAEGYSVSREKKESFPLTVTSAQKNPTAFYLCASSKKGLAGAEANEQYFGPGTRLTVT.

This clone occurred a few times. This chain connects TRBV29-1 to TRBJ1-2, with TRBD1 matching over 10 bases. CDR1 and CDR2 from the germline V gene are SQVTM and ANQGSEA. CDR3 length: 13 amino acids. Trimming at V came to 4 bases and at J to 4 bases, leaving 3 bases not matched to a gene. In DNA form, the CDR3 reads TGCAGCGTTGCCCGGACAGGGGGCTATGGCTACACCTTC. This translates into CSVARTGGYGYTF.

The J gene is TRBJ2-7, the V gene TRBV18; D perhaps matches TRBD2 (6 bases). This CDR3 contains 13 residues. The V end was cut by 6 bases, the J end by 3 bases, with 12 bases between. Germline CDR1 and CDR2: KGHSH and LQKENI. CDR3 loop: CASSTSGSYEQYF. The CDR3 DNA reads TGTGCCAGCTCCACATCCGGGAGCTACGAGCAGTACTTC.

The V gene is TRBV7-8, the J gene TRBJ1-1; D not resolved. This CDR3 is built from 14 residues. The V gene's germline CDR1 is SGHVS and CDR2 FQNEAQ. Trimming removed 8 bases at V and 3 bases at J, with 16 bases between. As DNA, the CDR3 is TGTGCCAGCCCTCACCTTGAGGGAGACACTGAAGCTTTCTTT. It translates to CASPHLEGDTEAFF.

CDR3 sequence: CASSQDLASDTQYF. CDR3 DNA: TGTGCCAGCAGCCAAGACCTAGCATCAGATACGCAGTATTTT. The chain links TRBV3-1 (or the pseudogene TRBV3-2) to TRBJ2-3; perhaps TRBD2 as D (5 bases). There are 14 residues in the CDR3. V dropped 0 bases and J dropped 4 bases, with 8 bases sitting between them. Germline V gene sequence: CDR1 LGHDT, CDR2 YNNKEL (reference sequence).

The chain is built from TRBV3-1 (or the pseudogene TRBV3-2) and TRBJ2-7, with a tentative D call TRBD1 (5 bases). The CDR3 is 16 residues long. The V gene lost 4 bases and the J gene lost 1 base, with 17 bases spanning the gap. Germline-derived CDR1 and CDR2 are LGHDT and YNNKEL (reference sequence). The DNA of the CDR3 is TGTGCCAGCAGCCCCTTAGGGGAACCCTCTTCCTACGAGCAGTACTTC. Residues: CASSPLGEPSSYEQYF.

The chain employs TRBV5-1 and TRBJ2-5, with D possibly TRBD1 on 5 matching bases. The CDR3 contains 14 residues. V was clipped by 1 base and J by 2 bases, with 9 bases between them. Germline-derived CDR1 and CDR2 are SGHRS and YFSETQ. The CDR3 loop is CASSLMRTQETQYF. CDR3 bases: TGCGCCAGCAGCTTGATGAGGACACAAGAGACCCAGTACTTC.

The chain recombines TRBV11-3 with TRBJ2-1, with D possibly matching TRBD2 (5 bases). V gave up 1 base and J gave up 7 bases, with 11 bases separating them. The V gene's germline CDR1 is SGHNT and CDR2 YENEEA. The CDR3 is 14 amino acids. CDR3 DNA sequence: TGTGCCAGCAGCTTAGGCCCCACTAGGAATGAGCAGTTCTTC. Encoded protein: CASSLGPTRNEQFF.